This T cell receptor beta chain was sequenced during a study of T-cell reconstitution after alpha-beta-depleted transplantation in children. It was with unique molecular identifiers that the TCRbeta library was prepared. One entry per CDR3 protein, called by TCRdb with MiXCR from the PCR reads. This sample has about 160,000 distinct CDR3 sequences, with approximately 12% found just once. This clonotype was seen just once. Its antigen is currently unknown. With a much larger clone just one base away, this may be a read error. Looked up from germline, CDR1 is SGHAT and CDR2 is FQDESV (reference sequence). The CDR3 contains 19 residues. Broader study findings: Several hundred expanded graft clones reportedly gave rise to the alpha-beta T cells present about two months after transplant. The main origin of T-cell counts and diversity one year after transplant was newly produced T cells. Surviving recipient T cells and thymic progenitors produced the high day-60 TCRbeta diversity seen in some patients.

This rearrangement joins TRBV11-1 to TRBJ2-6; 8 bases line up with TRBD1. The sequence was obtained from a boy aged 2 to 10 with acute myeloid leukemia, due to receive a stem cell transplant. The sequencing used PBMCs, collected before TCRalphabeta/CD19-depleted stem cell transplant. CDR3 sequence reads: CASSLDTEGQVSGANVLAF. The CDR3 DNA reads as TGTGCCAGCAGCTTAGATACTGAGGGACAGGTCTCTGGGGCCAACGTCCTGGCTTTC. The entire variable domain, with the rest obtained from reference TRBV11-1 and TRBJ2-6, is as follows: EAEVAQSPRYKITEKSQAVAFWCDPISGHATLYWYRQILGQGPELLVQFQDESVVDDSQLPKDRFSAERLKGVDSTLKIQPAELGDSAMYLCASSLDTEGQVSGANVLAFGAGSRLTVL.